This T cell receptor (beta chain) was observed in a study of cytomegalovirus exposure and HLA in healthy donors (dated by TCRdb to the late 2010s). Background on the whole study: An earlier analysis of approximately 640 of the donors reported roughly 270 Gb of sequence data and 100 million to 140 million unique TCR beta sequences from 150 million to 200 million T cells. About 330 gigabases of sequencing data and 70 million to 100 million unique TCR sequences made up an early release that covered roughly 670 HLA-typed donors. Of the 350 to 450 genotyped donors, roughly 80% fell in the genetic ancestry cluster associated with self-reported Caucasian donors. The study aimed to test whether cataloging public T cell receptors could reveal signatures of past pathogen exposure. The study profiled the T cell repertoires of under 700 subjects by immunosequencing and related them to cytomegalovirus serostatus. Besides the first cohort of under 700 subjects, a separate validation cohort made up of 120 different subjects was used. To predict cytomegalovirus infection status, the study combined high-throughput TCR immunosequencing, statistical association of individual TCRs with disease status, and machine learning. To study patterns of TCR occurrence, a later analysis re-analyzed previously published TCR beta repertoires from around 670 donors and added high-resolution HLA genotyping. Rather than drawing on any new phenotypic data, the later analysis identified candidate immune exposures from TCR beta sequences and the way those sequences occurred across donors. An earlier analysis of 587 of the donors used high-throughput TCR beta sequencing to judge whether each TCR beta V gene segment behaved as functional or pseudogenic. Donor age, sex, ethnicity and CMV serostatus were compiled together with the repertoire data. Genome-wide SNP genotypes for about 55% of the 666 donors were used in a later genetic analysis, which treated that subset as a discovery cohort. All discovery cohort repertoires had been generated on a single sequencing platform. Both class I and class II loci were covered by HLA typing, at four-digit resolution. The number of typed donors differed by locus: 629-630 for A, B, C, DRB1 and DQB1; some 500 for DQA1; fewer than 610 for DPA1; and approximately 450 for DPB1. Because of strong linkage in the cohort, roughly five DR-DQ haplotypes were treated as single units for association and clustering. On average, roughly 240,000 unique TCR beta nucleotide sequences were sequenced per donor among some 420 genotyped donors of the cohort, with roughly a sixth of those sequences being non-productive. What the authors observed across the whole study: Cytomegalovirus status was reported to be diagnosed by the classifier with high specificity and sensitivity in both the original and validation cohorts. Some IMGT-functional V segments, including TRBV6-2 and TRBV6-3, could not be distinguished by the 87-base-pair reads and were therefore excluded. Across donors, most TCR sequences were observed very rarely, whereas some public TCRs were present in many individuals. According to a later genetic analysis, donors in an Asian-associated ancestry cluster had fewer N-insertions in productive TCRs than the approximately 630-donor mean. A total of some 180 TCR beta chains were listed by the study as associated with cytomegalovirus. A later analysis found that TCR association rates varied across HLA loci, with DRB1 alleles showing the most associated TCRs and HLA-C alleles the fewest. A later genetic analysis associated a missense DCLRE1C variant with V-gene and J-gene trimming of TCR beta chains, and an independent cohort replicated the association. The authors suggested that the approach could potentially be generalized to other disease states and immunological phenotypes. Assigning TCR associations to individual alleles was difficult when HLA alleles, especially DR and DQ, strongly co-occurred. CMV serostatus was the only immune exposure information available for the cohort. A later analysis associated about 17,000 TCR beta sequences with specific HLA alleles at a false discovery rate of 0.05. Presence/absence analyses assumed roughly uniform sequencing depth across donors, an assumption that may not hold. Linkage disequilibrium might explain the correlated functional status among segregating V segments, but an unknown experimental factor could not be excluded. This cohort had only TCR beta chains sequenced, and the lack of alpha or paired-chain data limited which features could be detected. According to a later analysis, most CMV-associated TCR beta chains appeared to be HLA-restricted, and the HLA associations seemed to be driven largely by CMV exposure. In a later analysis, HLA-associated TCR beta chains were found to be more clonally expanded and to have lower generation probabilities than equally common non-associated chains. Three of the identified cytomegalovirus-associated TCR beta chains were confirmed in vitro to be specific for cytomegalovirus antigens. A further reported finding was that TCR beta sequences accurately predicted the HLA-A and HLA-B alleles for most subjects in the first cohort. A later analysis reported that several top co-occurrence clusters appeared linked to parvovirus B19, influenza, CMV and Epstein-Barr virus. Because some donors lacked HLA typing at each locus, the association tests relied only on the typed subset. A cluster of highly shared sequence variants was judged likely to be a technical artifact of the sequencing pipeline. In an earlier analysis of more than 500 of the donors, most TCR beta V segments appeared in productive rearrangements about 87% or about 30% of the time, broadly matching IMGT annotations. Because counts were too low, roughly 18 rarely observed V segments, including chromosome 9 orphons, were left out of the earlier analysis of approximately 500 of the donors.

The cohort was made up of roughly 670 healthy bone marrow donors. Cohort members were all nominally healthy when sampled, although unrecorded immune exposures were likely present. The donor was CMV seronegative and was included in the group of about 350 seronegative cohort members. Every donor gave a peripheral blood sample, and the peripheral blood mononuclear cells from that sample were used for TCR beta sequencing. The Qiagen DNeasy Blood Extraction Kit was used to extract genomic DNA from the blood cell samples. The CDR1 and CDR2 encoded by the germline V gene are SGHRS and YFSETQ. From cysteine to phenylalanine, the CDR3 is 16 amino acids long. The retained sequence is limited to the CDR3, 48 bases, with the frame set at the first base. As regards this clone: The antigen it recognizes is unknown. Base quality data are lacking; no much larger clone is found one base away.

To prepare the library, the immunoSEQ multiplex PCR assay was applied. For the multiplex PCR, a mixture combining 60 forward primers for TCR Vbeta segments and 13 reverse primers for TCR Jbeta segments was used. A multiplex PCR assay on genomic DNA amplified the CDR3 region of rearranged TCR beta genes. On the Illumina HiSeq System, the amplified TCR beta libraries were sequenced as 87-base-pair reads. The study's processing was this. A later analysis tallied roughly 76 million unique TCR beta chains across the 666 repertoires, and approximately 12 million of those chains were shared by two or more donors. To remove PCR and sequencing errors, raw reads were error-corrected and collapsed into unique sequences using a nearest-neighbor algorithm that merged closely related sequences. To assign V, D and J gene segments, CDR3 sequences were aligned to IMGT reference sequences. For a sequence to be retained, a match of at least six nucleotides was required to both a V gene segment and a J gene segment. Rearrangements were called productive when the CDR3 lacked stop codons and stayed in frame with V and J; all others were non-productive. CDR3 was defined according to IMGT convention as the region running from the second conserved V-encoded cysteine to the conserved J-encoded phenylalanine. Sequences without an unambiguous match to a single V gene segment were excluded from the earlier analysis of approximately 560 of the donors. An earlier analysis of 587 of the donors classified V segments as functional when productive rearrangements were above 56.7% and as segregating when the standard deviation between donors was above 5%. A statistical classification framework was built for diagnosing cytomegalovirus status from the catalog of TCR beta chain sequences. In a later analysis, V and J genes were assigned by comparing TCR nucleotide sequences against IMGT/GENE-DB human TR gene sequences. In a later analysis, CDR3 sequences and most-parsimonious VDJ recombination scenarios were assigned using the TCRdist pipeline. In a later analysis, each TCR beta chain was defined by its CDR3 amino acid sequence together with its V-gene family, and reads without a unique V-gene family were excluded. In a later analysis, a few hundred highly shared, low-generation-probability nucleotide sequences were removed to address suspected cross-contamination and a sequencing artifact. In a later analysis, a clonal expansion index for each public chain was calculated from normalized within-repertoire ranks of inferred template counts. In a later analysis, generation probabilities were computed using a VDJ recombination model fitted to out-of-frame rearrangements, and the results were checked against IGoR. In a later analysis, TCR-TCR, TCR-HLA and TCR-CMV co-occurrence was scored with hypergeometric tests, and a repertoire-size bias correction was applied to TCR pairs. In a later analysis, false discovery rates were estimated by permuting HLA or CMV assignments 20 times. In a later analysis, co-occurring TCRs were grouped using DBSCAN, with TCRdist sequence similarity added in when clustering inside HLA-allele-positive subsets. Repertoires with fewer than 30,000 or more than 120,000 public chains were left out of co-occurrence clustering, as were several repertoires with anomalous nucleotide sharing. The clones in this table, taken by TCRdb from immuneACCESS, are in-frame only. Not every clone is retained; where verified, under half of the shortfall comes from an unresolved V gene, and the cause of the rest is unknown. That table gives V, J and clone size, and the DNA gave D and trimming. The sample data list 180,000 or so clones, and roughly 84% of these were observed just once. The ten largest clones add up to 1.5% of the sample.

The sample taken for sequencing was PBMCs. The chain uses TRBV5-1 and TRBJ2-5; 11 bases in the junction line up with TRBD1. The tail of the sequence fits TRBJ2-7 better, so the J call may be wrong. The receptor comes from a male donor in good health and CMV-seronegative. In nucleotides, the sequence is TGCGCCAGCAGCTTGGCCCCGGGACAGGGGGCCTACGAGCAGTACTTC. It is translated as CASSLAPGQGAYEQYF.